The source of this TCR beta chain is a study of human T cells and chemical hapten exposure. Study summary: Patch tests put 0.01% DPC on the upper back, and the results were checked at 6 days. Patients, largely female, had alopecia areata, totalis or universalis. Study observations and caveats: High-frequency TCRs, those above 1 in 1000, stayed the same after DPC sensitization.

Indicated time point: patch test 2, 6 weeks after DPC sensitization. Treatment reported: therapeutic diphenylcyclopropenone sensitization with weekly scalp DPC. MiXCR, applied by TCRdb to the RACE reads, yields one record per CDR3 protein. The data contain approximately 120,000 distinct CDR3 sequences, roughly 10% of them singletons. V trimming: 1 base; J trimming: 2 bases; junction bases outside the gene matches: 8. Germline V gene sequence: CDR1 SEHNR, CDR2 FQNEAQ (reference sequence). CDR3 length: 17 residues. Worth noting for this clonotype: No antigen is known for it.

Sequencing was performed on whole blood, taken in connection with sensitization to the hapten diphenylcyclopropenone (DPC). The chain links TRBV7-9 to TRBJ2-3, with 8 bases identical to TRBD2. The TCR was taken from a woman aged 40 to 49 with alopecia areata. Some clones in this sample may be carry-over from other donors' samples. DNA for the CDR3: TGTGCCAGCAGCTTAGTGGGACGGCGGGGGGTCACAGATACGCAGTATTTT. Translation: CASSLVGRRGVTDTQYF.